Presented here are 15 T cell receptor beta chains from one specimen sequenced in a study of response to subunit inactivated influenza vaccine. MiXCR was run by TCRdb on the RT-PCR reads, yielding one entry per CDR3 protein. This sample has roughly 630,000 distinct CDR3 sequences, with approximately 15% found just once. The starting material was PBMCs from blood, obtained 14 days before vaccination. The source is a man aged 50-60 years who received an inactivated influenza vaccine.

This clonotype was seen a handful of times. The gene calls are TRBV10-3 and TRBJ2-1; tentative D call: TRBD1 (5 bases). Germline loops: CDR1 ENHRY, CDR2 SYGVKD. Trimming took off 11 bases at V and 3 bases at J, with 14 bases between the two ends. The CDR3 is 13 amino acids. CDR3 nucleotides: TGTGCCGCCAAACAGGTGGGCTACAATGAGCAGTTCTTC. The encoded protein is CAAKQVGYNEQFF.

J is TRBJ2-2 and V is TRBV20-1; TRBD1 might be the D (6 bases). Trimming took off 7 bases at V and 3 bases at J, with 12 bases between the two ends. Germline values: CDR1 DFQATT, CDR2 SNEGSKA (reference sequence). This CDR3 comprises 13 residues. CDR3 bases: TGCAGTGGAAGGGACATCTACACCGGGGAGCTGTTTTTT. Translation gives CSGRDIYTGELFF.

There are many counts of this clonotype. In nucleotides, the CDR3 is TGTGCCAGCAGAGGGACAGCCTCCTACGAGCAGTACTTC. Protein product: CASRGTASYEQYF. The J gene is TRBJ2-7, the V gene TRBV12-3 or TRBV12-4, with 7 bases fitting TRBD1. The junction had 2 bases not matched to a gene; V was cut back by 6 bases and J by 0 bases. There are 13 residues in the CDR3.

This rearrangement joins TRBV15 to TRBJ2-5, with D maybe TRBD2 (7 bases). Per the germline V gene, CDR1 is LNHNV and CDR2 is YYDKDF (reference sequence). V shed 1 base and J shed 5 bases, with 14 bases lying between them. The CDR3 is made up of 15 amino acids. For the CDR3, the DNA is TGTGCCACCAGCAGAGCAGGGGAGGGGATGGAGACCCAGTACTTC. Encoded protein: CATSRAGEGMETQYF.

The V gene is TRBV3-1, the J gene TRBJ1-1; perhaps TRBD1 as D (6 bases). V was clipped by 6 bases and J by 0 bases, with 14 bases between them. The germline gives CDR1 LGHDT, CDR2 YNNKEL (reference sequence). CDR3 size: 15 residues. The CDR3 sequence: CASSVPGQLNTEAFF. Written as DNA, the CDR3 is TGTGCCAGCAGTGTACCCGGACAGTTGAACACTGAAGCTTTCTTT.

The V call is TRBV24-1, the J call TRBJ1-5, with 8 bases lining up with TRBD1. The V gene end was trimmed by 2 bases and the J gene end by 3 bases; junction bases not matched to a gene: 8. Germline V gene sequence: CDR1 KGHDR, CDR2 SFDVKD. The CDR3 is 17 amino acids. The CDR3 loop reads CATSDSWTGPYNQPQHF. DNA for the CDR3: TGTGCCACCAGTGATTCCTGGACAGGGCCCTACAATCAGCCCCAGCATTTT.

This clonotype was found a few times. The chain uses TRBV20-1 and TRBJ2-1, with D tentatively TRBD1 (5 bases). V lost 0 bases and J 0 bases, leaving 9 bases between the germline ends. CDR3 length: 15 amino acids. From germline, CDR1 is DFQATT and CDR2 SNEGSKA (reference sequence). The CDR3 loop reads CSARDRGSSYNEQFF. CDR3 coding DNA: TGCAGTGCTAGAGATAGGGGCAGCTCCTACAATGAGCAGTTCTTC.

J is TRBJ2-7 and V is TRBV7-2; no clear D. From germline, CDR1 is SGHTA and CDR2 FQGNSA. The CDR3 loop spans 12 amino acids. The V end lost 1 base, the J end lost 6 bases, and 7 bases lay between the germline ends. CDR3 region: CASSLEVGEQYF. Here the CDR3 DNA reads TGTGCCAGCAGCTTAGAAGTGGGCGAGCAGTACTTC. The variable domain in full, with the rest retrieved from reference TRBV7-2 and TRBJ2-7, is GAGVSQSPSNKVTEKGKDVELRCDPISGHTALYWYRQSLGQGLEFLIYFQGNSAPDKSGLPSDRFSAERTGGSVSTLTIQRTQQEDSAVYLCASSLEVGEQYFGPGTRLTVT.

This clonotype showed up just a few times. The rearrangement uses TRBV29-1 and TRBJ2-7; D is unclear. Germline CDR1 SQVTM, CDR2 ANQGSEA. CDR3 length equals 13 residues. V shed 7 bases and J shed 2 bases, with 15 bases lying between them. CDR3 protein: CSAKQSSAYEQYF. DNA for the CDR3: TGCAGCGCTAAACAGAGCTCAGCCTACGAGCAGTACTTC.

The rearrangement links TRBV5-1 to TRBJ2-2; D not certain. This CDR3 contains 16 residues. V was cut by 1 base and J by 3 bases, with 13 bases left in between. In germline, CDR1 is SGHRS, CDR2 YFSETQ. The CDR3 DNA sequence: TGCGCCAGCAGCTTGCAGTCAGGAAGTCACACCGGGGAGCTGTTTTTT. Amino acids: CASSLQSGSHTGELFF.

This clonotype came up a few times. The chain uses TRBV5-1 and TRBJ2-5; TRBD1 agrees at 9 bases. The junction had 6 bases not matched to a gene; V was cut back by 2 bases and J by 4 bases. Germline CDR1 and CDR2: SGHRS and YFSETQ. The CDR3 has 15 amino acids. CDR3 bases: TGCGCCAGCAGCTTTGGTGGACAGGGGTCAGAGACCCAGTACTTC. Translation gives CASSFGGQGSETQYF.

A few counts support this clonotype. This rearrangement joins TRBV10-3 to TRBJ2-7; 9 nucleotides agree with TRBD1. Trimming removed 2 bases from V and 2 bases from J; junction bases left unmatched: 7. The CDR3 spans 16 residues. From germline, CDR1 is ENHRY and CDR2 SYGVKD. CDR3 bases: TGTGCCATCAGTGAGCCAGGACAGGGGCGGACCTACGAGCAGTACTTC. It translates to CAISEPGQGRTYEQYF.

On this clonotype: As the CDR3 is not closed by the conserved phenylalanine or tryptophan, this likely results from a read error. The chain recombines TRBV27 with TRBJ2-7; 9 positions agree with TRBD2. Germline-derived CDR1 and CDR2 are MNHEY and SMNVEV (reference sequence). The CDR3 is 15 amino acids. With 5 bases clipped from V and 2 bases from J, the junction kept 7 bases outside the gene matches. Written as DNA, the CDR3 is TGTGCCAGCAGTCCCCGGACTAGCGAACCCTACGAGCAGTACTTA. Amino acid sequence: CASSPRTSEPYEQYL.

This clonotype was counted between two and nine times. This chain joins TRBV7-2 and TRBJ2-3, with D possibly being TRBD1 (7 bases). Germline CDR1 and CDR2: SGHTA and FQGNSA. V was cut by 5 bases and J by 6 bases, with 18 bases left in between. There are 15 residues in the CDR3. The CDR3 DNA follows: TGTGCCAGCAGCCAAGGAGGGGGCCGGTGGGATACGCAGTATTTT. Protein sequence: CASSQGGGRWDTQYF. The full variable domain, completed using reference TRBV7-2 and TRBJ2-3, is GAGVSQSPSNKVTEKGKDVELRCDPISGHTALYWYRQSLGQGLEFLIYFQGNSAPDKSGLPSDRFSAERTGGSVSTLTIQRTQQEDSAVYLCASSQGGGRWDTQYFGPGTRLTVL.

V and J are TRBV12-3 or TRBV12-4 and TRBJ2-2, with D possibly matching TRBD2 (6 bases). The CDR3 totals 15 residues. The V end lost 6 bases, the J end lost 5 bases, and 16 bases lay between the germline ends. The DNA for the CDR3 is TGTGCCAGCAGAAACTCGGGACTTCCGACCGGGGAGCTGTTTTTT. As protein: CASRNSGLPTGELFF.